This TCR beta chain was observed in a study of blood T cell repertoires in COVID-19. Study background: Acute and convalescent COVID-19 specimens originated in the United States, Italy and Spain. T cells, B-cell-depleted T cells, or PBMCs supplied cDNA or gDNA.

Germline V gene lookup returns CDR1 MNHEY and CDR2 SMNVEV (reference sequence). V shed 5 bases, J shed 8 bases, and the junction held 9 bases outside the gene matches. The CDR3 spans 14 residues. Original processing methods: Amplification with reference gene primers provided the estimates of nucleated cell counts. Clones were sequenced by immunoSEQ multiplex PCR, and TCRdb holds only the in-frame ones, with some missing. Clone size and V and J calls were adopted from that table, with D and trimming inferred from the DNA. The sample contains about 220,000 clones, roughly nine tenths of which appear only once.

The TCR comes from a middle-aged man with active or convalescent COVID-19. Sequencing was performed on peripheral blood. The chain uses TRBV27 and TRBJ1-2; the match to TRBD1 covers 9 bases. The CDR3 region has the DNA TGTGCCAGCAGTCTCGGACAGGGGCTGGGAGGCTACACCTTC. Translated: CASSLGQGLGGYTF.